The 23 T cell receptor beta chains in this list originate from one sample, sequenced in a study of blood T cell repertoires in COVID-19 (dated by TCRdb to the early 2020s). The library was made by the immunoSEQ multiplex PCR assay. Drawn from immuneACCESS, this table holds only the in-frame rearrangements with V and J called that TCRdb kept. Clones are partly lost; checked studies trace under half to an unresolved V gene and leave the rest unexplained. A total of more than 250,000 clones appear in this sample, more than 85% of them only once. The ten most abundant clones make up 18% of the sample. The specimen sequenced was PBMCs or T cells enriched from blood (not recorded which). The receptor set was obtained from a woman in her 30s who had recovered from COVID-19.

V and J are TRBV5-1 and TRBJ2-1; 9 bases align to TRBD1. Germline assignment: CDR1 SGHRS and CDR2 YFSETQ. The CDR3 loop spans 14 amino acids. The J segment lost 5 bases and the V segment lost 4 bases, leaving 4 bases of the junction unmatched. CDR3 nucleotide sequence: TGCGCCAGCAGCGCGACAGGGGGGCACAATGAGCAGTTCTTC. Amino acids: CASSATGGHNEQFF.

This chain links TRBV12-3 or TRBV12-4 with TRBJ1-2; D is uncertain. The CDR3 sequence is 12 residues long. V shed 8 bases and J shed 8 bases, with 15 bases lying between them. As DNA, the CDR3 is TGTGCCAGCGTAGATTGGGCAAGGGGCTACACCTTC. Protein product: CASVDWARGYTF.

The CDR3 spells CASSLEAGEQFF. The CDR3 DNA is TGTGCCAGCAGTTTAGAGGCGGGAGAGCAGTTCTTC. The rearrangement joins TRBV12-3 or TRBV12-4 to TRBJ2-1, with D possibly TRBD2 on 6 matching bases. The CDR3 is 12 residues long. V lost 1 base, J lost 10 bases, and 8 bases lay in between.

The J gene is TRBJ1-1, the V gene TRBV19; possible D gene TRBD1, 5 bases. Germline CDR1 LNHDA, CDR2 SQIVND (reference sequence). V lost 7 bases to trimming and J lost 1 base, with 13 bases between them. CDR3 length: 14 amino acids. In nucleotides, the CDR3 is TGTGCCAGTACCCCGAGCCAGGGGAACACTGAAGCTTTCTTT. Translating gives CASTPSQGNTEAFF.

The rearrangement links TRBV28 to TRBJ1-2; tentatively, D is TRBD1 (5 bases). V lost 3 bases, J lost 8 bases, and 10 bases lay in between. Germline CDR1 MDHEN, CDR2 SYDVKM. The CDR3 totals 12 residues. DNA of the CDR3: TGTGCCAGCAGTTTTGGGGCCAGGGGCTACACCTTC. This gives the protein CASSFGARGYTF.

This chain links TRBV27 with TRBJ1-1; D is ambiguous. The CDR3 extends over 17 amino acids. With 6 bases removed from V and 0 bases from J, the gap between germline ends came to 20 bases. Germline lookup yields CDR1 MNHEY and CDR2 SMNVEV (reference sequence). The CDR3 here is CASRTLNYGALNTEAFF. CDR3 bases: TGTGCCAGCAGAACACTTAATTACGGAGCCCTGAACACTGAAGCTTTCTTT.

Concerning this clone itself: One junction end does not reproduce the germline sequence, and a read error may be involved. V usage is TRBV28 and J usage is TRBJ1-5; D is ambiguous. The germline gives CDR1 MDHEN, CDR2 SYDVKM. The CDR3 runs 13 residues. The CDR3 nucleotides are TGTGCCAGCACCCCCGCCAACGGTCAGGCCCAGCATTTT. Protein: CASTPANGQAQHF.

The chain employs TRBV4-2 and TRBJ1-1; D may be TRBD1 (5 bases). CDR1 is LGHNA and CDR2 is YNFKEQ in the germline V gene. With 0 bases removed from V and 6 bases from J, the gap between germline ends came to 11 bases. There are 14 residues in the CDR3. DNA of the CDR3: TGTGCCAGCAGCCAAGATACCAGGGTTGCTGAAGCTTTCTTT. Encoded protein: CASSQDTRVAEAFF.

The gene calls are TRBV7-2 and TRBJ1-1; TRBD1 agrees at 7 bases. This CDR3 has 15 residues. From germline, CDR1 is SGHTA and CDR2 FQGNSA. V was clipped by 2 bases and J by 10 bases; unmatched bases: 13. In nucleotides, the CDR3 is TGTGCCAGCAGCTTATTTTCAGGGGGAAGAGCCGGAGCTTTCTTT. It is translated as CASSLFSGGRAGAFF.

This clone was seen just once. The chain carries TRBV3-1 (or the pseudogene TRBV3-2) and TRBJ1-4, with D perhaps matching TRBD1 (5 bases). V was clipped by 4 bases and J by 4 bases, with 10 bases between them. The CDR3 is 14 residues long. CDR1 and CDR2 from the germline V gene are LGHDT and YNNKEL (reference sequence). The CDR3 coding sequence is TGTGCCAGCAGCCCGGGGGGAGATAATGAAAAACTGTTTTTT. This codes for CASSPGGDNEKLFF.

The gene calls are TRBV15 and TRBJ1-6; D is perhaps TRBD1 (5 bases). The CDR3 totals 16 residues. Deletions cut 0 bases from V and 5 bases from J, with 11 bases between. Germline V gene lookup returns CDR1 LNHNV and CDR2 YYDKDF (reference sequence). In nucleotides, the CDR3 is TGTGCCACCAGCAGAGATGAGGACACTGATAATTCACCCCTCCACTTT. It specifies CATSRDEDTDNSPLHF.

This rearrangement joins TRBV25-1 to TRBJ1-2; D might be TRBD1 (6 bases). The V and J ends lost 3 bases and 5 bases respectively, with 10 bases between them. This CDR3 region has 13 residues. In germline, CDR1 is MGHDK, CDR2 SYGVNS. The CDR3 protein is CASSDGGAYGYTF. The CDR3 DNA sequence: TGTGCCAGCAGTGACGGGGGGGCGTATGGCTACACCTTC.

This chain connects TRBV6-2 or TRBV6-3 to TRBJ1-2, with D possibly being TRBD1 (6 bases). The CDR3 extends over 15 amino acids. V was cut by 2 bases and J by 4 bases, with 14 bases left in between. Germline lookup yields CDR1 MNHEY and CDR2 SVGEGT. This CDR3 reads CASSYALQDSYGYTF. The CDR3 DNA sequence: TGTGCCAGCAGTTACGCATTACAGGACAGCTATGGCTACACCTTC.

V gene TRBV30 combines with J gene TRBJ1-2, with D perhaps matching TRBD1 (5 bases). Germline CDR1 and CDR2: GTSNPN and SVGIG (reference sequence). V was clipped by 4 bases and J by 8 bases, with 20 bases between them. This CDR3 is built from 14 residues. The CDR3 reads CAWTRIDSPSGYTF. CDR3 DNA: TGTGCCTGGACCCGGATTGACAGCCCTTCAGGCTACACCTTC.

The V gene is TRBV5-6, the J gene TRBJ1-5; D perhaps matches TRBD1 (5 bases). The germline CDR1 and CDR2 sequences are SGHDT and YYEEEE. CDR3 length equals 13 residues. Between the trimmed V and J ends, which lost 3 bases and 4 bases, there was a span of 8 bases. CDR3 region: CASSYDRNQPQHF. CDR3 DNA: TGTGCCAGCAGCTACGACAGAAATCAGCCCCAGCATTTT.

The chain employs TRBV7-3 and TRBJ1-1; D may be TRBD1 (6 bases). This CDR3 contains 15 residues. From germline, CDR1 is SGHTA and CDR2 FQGTGA. The V and J ends lost 5 bases and 0 bases respectively, with 13 bases between them. The DNA for the CDR3 is TGTGCCAGCAGCGCAACGGGACACCTGAACACTGAAGCTTTCTTT. This sequence encodes CASSATGHLNTEAFF.

The chain is built from TRBV11-2 and TRBJ2-1; a weak D match, TRBD2 (6 bases). Per germline, CDR1 SGHAT and CDR2 FQNNGV. The CDR3 is 12 amino acids. V was pared by 4 bases and J by 8 bases, with 9 bases between. Written as DNA, the CDR3 is TGTGCCAGCAGCTCACCGGGGGATGAGCAGTTCTTC. This codes for CASSSPGDEQFF.

Only one count was recorded for this clone. The J gene is TRBJ1-1, the V gene TRBV18; 7 positions agree with TRBD1. V lost 8 bases, J lost 4 bases, and 4 bases stayed unmatched. CDR1 is KGHSH, CDR2 LQKENI, per germline. This CDR3 is built from 12 residues. CDR3: CASGTVGTEAFF. The CDR3 DNA sequence: TGTGCCAGCGGGACAGTGGGCACTGAAGCTTTCTTT.

The chain links TRBV5-5 to TRBJ2-7, with a weak D call TRBD1 (5 bases). The CDR3 is made up of 15 amino acids. Germline V gene data show CDR1 as SGHKS and CDR2 as YYEKEE (reference sequence). Trimming removed 6 bases at V and 0 bases at J, with 16 bases between. The CDR3 bases are TGTGCCAGCAATTCTAGGGGATTAAGCTCCTACGAGCAGTACTTC. Amino acids: CASNSRGLSSYEQYF.

CDR3 nucleotide sequence: TGTGCCAGCGGTCCGGGACAGAATAATTCACCCCTCCACTTT. This sequence encodes CASGPGQNNSPLHF. The chain employs TRBV2 and TRBJ1-6; 7 nucleotides align to TRBD1. Germline CDR1 SNHLY, CDR2 FYNNEI. J was trimmed by 5 bases and V by 8 bases; bases with no gene match: 6. The CDR3 is 14 amino acids.

The chain carries TRBV27 and TRBJ1-5, with unresolved D. This CDR3 region has 13 residues. Germline CDR1 MNHEY, CDR2 SMNVEV (reference sequence). V lost 5 bases to trimming and J lost 5 bases, with 10 bases between them. The CDR3 reads CASSMAADQPQHF. CDR3 DNA sequence: TGTGCCAGCAGTATGGCGGCAGATCAGCCCCAGCATTTT.

The chain carries TRBV6-2 or TRBV6-3 and TRBJ1-6, with D possibly matching TRBD1 (6 bases). CDR1 is MNHEY, CDR2 SVGEGT, per germline. The CDR3 is made up of 14 amino acids. V shed 5 bases and J shed 5 bases, with 10 bases lying between them. CDR3 sequence: CASSTTGNNSPLHF. The DNA of the CDR3 is TGTGCCAGCAGTACGACAGGCAATAATTCACCCCTCCACTTT.

This clone has only one observation. The chain has TRBV5-6 and TRBJ1-5; D might be TRBD1 (6 bases). V was clipped by 2 bases and J by 6 bases, with 12 bases between them. This CDR3 is 14 amino acids long. Germline V gives CDR1 SGHDT, CDR2 YYEEEE. CDR3 protein: CASSFGLGGQPQHF. The CDR3 DNA follows: TGTGCCAGCAGCTTTGGCTTAGGGGGTCAGCCCCAGCATTTT.